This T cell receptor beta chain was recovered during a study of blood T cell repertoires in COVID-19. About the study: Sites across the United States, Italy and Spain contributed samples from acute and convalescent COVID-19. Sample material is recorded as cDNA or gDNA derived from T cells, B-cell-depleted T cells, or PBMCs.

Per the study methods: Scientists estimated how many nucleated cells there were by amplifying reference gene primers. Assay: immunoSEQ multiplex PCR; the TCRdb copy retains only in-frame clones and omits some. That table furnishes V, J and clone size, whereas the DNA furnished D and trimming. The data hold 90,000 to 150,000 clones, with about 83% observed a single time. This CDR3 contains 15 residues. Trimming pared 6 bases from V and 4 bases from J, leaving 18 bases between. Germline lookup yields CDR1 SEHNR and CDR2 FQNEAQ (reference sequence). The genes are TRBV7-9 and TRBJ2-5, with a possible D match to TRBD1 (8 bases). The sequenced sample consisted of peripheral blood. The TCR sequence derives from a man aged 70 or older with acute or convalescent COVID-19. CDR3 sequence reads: CASRPPYRGGETQYF. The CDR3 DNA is TGTGCCAGCAGACCACCCTACAGGGGGGGAGAGACCCAGTACTTC. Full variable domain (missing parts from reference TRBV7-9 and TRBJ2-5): DTGVSQNPRHKITKRGQNVTFRCDPISEHNRLYWYRQTLGQGPEFLTYFQNEAQLEKSRLLSDRFSAERPKGSFSTLEIQRTEQGDSAMYLCASRPPYRGGETQYFGPGTRLLVL.